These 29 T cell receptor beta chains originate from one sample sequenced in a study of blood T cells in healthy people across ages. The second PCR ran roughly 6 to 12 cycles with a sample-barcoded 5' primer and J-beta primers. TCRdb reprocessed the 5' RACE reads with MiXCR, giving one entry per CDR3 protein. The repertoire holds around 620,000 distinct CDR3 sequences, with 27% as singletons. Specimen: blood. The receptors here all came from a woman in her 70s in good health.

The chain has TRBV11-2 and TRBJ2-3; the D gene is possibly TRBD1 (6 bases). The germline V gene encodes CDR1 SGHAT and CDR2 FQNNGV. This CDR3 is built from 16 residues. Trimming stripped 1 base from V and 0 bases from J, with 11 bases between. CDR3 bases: TGTGCCAGCAGCTTAGTCATGGGGGCTAGCACAGATACGCAGTATTTT. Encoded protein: CASSLVMGASTDTQYF.

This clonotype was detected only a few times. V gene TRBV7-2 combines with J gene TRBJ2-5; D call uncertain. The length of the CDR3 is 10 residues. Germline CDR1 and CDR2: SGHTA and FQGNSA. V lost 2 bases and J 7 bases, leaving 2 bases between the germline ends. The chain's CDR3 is CASSLRTQYF. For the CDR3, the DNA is TGTGCCAGCAGCTTAAGGACCCAGTACTTC.

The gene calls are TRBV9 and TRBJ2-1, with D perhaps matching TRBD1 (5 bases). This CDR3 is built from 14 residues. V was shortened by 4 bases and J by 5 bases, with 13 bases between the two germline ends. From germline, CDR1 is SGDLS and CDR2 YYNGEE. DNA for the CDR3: TGTGCCAGCAGCCCACAGCAGGGTAACAATGAGCAGTTCTTC. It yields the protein CASSPQQGNNEQFF.

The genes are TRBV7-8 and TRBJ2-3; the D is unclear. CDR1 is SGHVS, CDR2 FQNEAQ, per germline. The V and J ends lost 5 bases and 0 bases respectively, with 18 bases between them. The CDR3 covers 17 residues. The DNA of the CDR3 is TGTGCCAGCAGCATCTTTTCCACCCTGCCAAGCACAGATACGCAGTATTTT. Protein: CASSIFSTLPSTDTQYF.

CDR3: CASSLQGQGPGELFF. DNA of the CDR3: TGTGCCAGCAGCCTCCAGGGACAGGGGCCCGGGGAGCTGTTTTTT. The chain uses TRBV7-2 and TRBJ2-2; 10 nucleotides line up with TRBD1. The CDR3 has 15 residues. J lost 6 bases, V lost 5 bases, and 6 bases had no gene match. The V gene's germline CDR1 is SGHTA and CDR2 FQGNSA.

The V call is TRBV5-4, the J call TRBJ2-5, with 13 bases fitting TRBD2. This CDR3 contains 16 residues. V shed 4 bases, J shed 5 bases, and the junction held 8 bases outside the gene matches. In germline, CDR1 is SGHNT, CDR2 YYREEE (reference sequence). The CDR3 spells CASSMELAGGLETQYF. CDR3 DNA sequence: TGTGCCAGCAGCATGGAACTAGCGGGGGGGCTCGAGACCCAGTACTTC.

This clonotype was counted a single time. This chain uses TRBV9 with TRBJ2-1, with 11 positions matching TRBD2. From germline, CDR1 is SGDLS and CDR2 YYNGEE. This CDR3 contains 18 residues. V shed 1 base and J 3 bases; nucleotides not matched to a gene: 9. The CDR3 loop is CASSVSLWTSGFYNEQFF. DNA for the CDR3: TGTGCCAGCAGCGTAAGCCTATGGACTAGCGGGTTCTACAATGAGCAGTTCTTC.

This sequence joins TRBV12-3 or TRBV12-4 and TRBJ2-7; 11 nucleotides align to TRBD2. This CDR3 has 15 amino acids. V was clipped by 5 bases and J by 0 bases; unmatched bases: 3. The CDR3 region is CASSLGTSGSYEQYF. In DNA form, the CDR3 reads TGTGCCAGCAGTCTCGGGACTAGCGGCTCCTACGAGCAGTACTTC.

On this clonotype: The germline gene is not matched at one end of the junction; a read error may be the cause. The CDR3 spells CASNLLGNTGELFF. CDR3 DNA sequence: TGTGCCAGCAACTTATTAGGGAACACCGGGGAGCTGTTTTTT. This rearrangement joins TRBV7-3 to TRBJ2-2; D is uncertain. The CDR3 loop spans 14 amino acids. Germline V lookup: CDR1 SGHTA, CDR2 FQGTGA.

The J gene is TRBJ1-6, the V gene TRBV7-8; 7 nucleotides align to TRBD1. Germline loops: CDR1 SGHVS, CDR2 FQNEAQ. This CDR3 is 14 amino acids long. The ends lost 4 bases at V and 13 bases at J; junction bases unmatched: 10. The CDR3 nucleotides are TGTGCCAGCAGCTCGGGATCGACCAGGGGGCCCCTCCACTTT. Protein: CASSSGSTRGPLHF. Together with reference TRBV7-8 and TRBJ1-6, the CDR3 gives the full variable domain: GAGVSQSPRYKVAKRGQDVALRCDPISGHVSLFWYQQALGQGPEFLTYFQNEAQLDKSGLPSDRFFAERPEGSVSTLKIQRTQQEDSAVYLCASSSGSTRGPLHFGNGTRLTVT.

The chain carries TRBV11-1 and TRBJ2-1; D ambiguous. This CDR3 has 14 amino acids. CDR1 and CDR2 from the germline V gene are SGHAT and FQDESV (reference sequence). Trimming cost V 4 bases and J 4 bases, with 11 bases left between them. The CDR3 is CASSYLGGYNEQFF. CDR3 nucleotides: TGTGCCAGCAGCTACTTGGGTGGTTACAATGAGCAGTTCTTC.

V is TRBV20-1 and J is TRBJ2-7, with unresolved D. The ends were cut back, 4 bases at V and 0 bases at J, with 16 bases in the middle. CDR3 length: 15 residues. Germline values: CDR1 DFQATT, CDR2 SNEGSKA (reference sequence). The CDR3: CSAITRQLSSYEQYF. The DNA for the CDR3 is TGCAGTGCTATAACTCGACAACTGAGCTCCTACGAGCAGTACTTC.

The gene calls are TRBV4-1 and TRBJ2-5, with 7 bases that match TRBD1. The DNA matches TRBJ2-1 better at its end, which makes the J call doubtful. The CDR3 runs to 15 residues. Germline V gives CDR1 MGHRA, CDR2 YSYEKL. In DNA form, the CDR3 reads TGCGCCAGCAGCCAAGCTCAGGGGGAGTACCATGAGCAGTTCTTC. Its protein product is CASSQAQGEYHEQFF.

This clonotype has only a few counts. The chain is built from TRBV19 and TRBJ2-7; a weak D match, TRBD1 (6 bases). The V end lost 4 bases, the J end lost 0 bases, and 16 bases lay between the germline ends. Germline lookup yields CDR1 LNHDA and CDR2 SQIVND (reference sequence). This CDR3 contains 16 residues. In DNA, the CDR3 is TGTGCCAGTAGTACCGTCCATGGGACAACCTCCTACGAGCAGTACTTC. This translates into CASSTVHGTTSYEQYF.

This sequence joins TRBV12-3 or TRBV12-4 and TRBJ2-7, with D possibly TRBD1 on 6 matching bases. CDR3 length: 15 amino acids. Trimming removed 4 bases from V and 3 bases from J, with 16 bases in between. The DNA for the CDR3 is TGTGCCAGCAGTTCCTCAGGACAGACCGGCTACGAGCAGTACTTC. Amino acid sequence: CASSSSGQTGYEQYF.

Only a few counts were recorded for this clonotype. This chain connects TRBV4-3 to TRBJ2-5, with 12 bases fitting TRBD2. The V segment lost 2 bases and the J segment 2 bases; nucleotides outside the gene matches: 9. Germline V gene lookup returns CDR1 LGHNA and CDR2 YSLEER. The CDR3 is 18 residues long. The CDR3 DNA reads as TGCGCCAGCAGCCAACCCCGGACTAGCGGGGTCAGGCAAGAGACCCAGTACTTC. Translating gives CASSQPRTSGVRQETQYF.

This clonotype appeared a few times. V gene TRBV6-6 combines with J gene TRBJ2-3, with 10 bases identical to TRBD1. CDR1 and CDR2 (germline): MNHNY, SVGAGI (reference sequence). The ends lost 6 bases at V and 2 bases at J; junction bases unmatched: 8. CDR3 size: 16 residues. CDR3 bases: TGTGCCAGCAGAAAGCCGGGACAGGGGACCACAGATACGCAGTATTTT. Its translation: CASRKPGQGTTDTQYF.

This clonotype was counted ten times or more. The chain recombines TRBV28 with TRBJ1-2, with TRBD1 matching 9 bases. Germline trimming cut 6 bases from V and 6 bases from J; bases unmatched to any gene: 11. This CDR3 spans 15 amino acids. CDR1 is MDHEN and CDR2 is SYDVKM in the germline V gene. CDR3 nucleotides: TGTGCCAGCAGGGTAGTGGGACAGGGAATGAATGGCTACACCTTC. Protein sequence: CASRVVGQGMNGYTF.

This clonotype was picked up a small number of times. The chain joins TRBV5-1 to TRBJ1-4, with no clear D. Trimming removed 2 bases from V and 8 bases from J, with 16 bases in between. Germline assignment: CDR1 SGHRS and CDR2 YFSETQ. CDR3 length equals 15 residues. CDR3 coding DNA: TGCGCCAGCAGCTTACTAGCCTCCCAGCAGGAAAAACTGTTTTTT. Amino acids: CASSLLASQQEKLFF.

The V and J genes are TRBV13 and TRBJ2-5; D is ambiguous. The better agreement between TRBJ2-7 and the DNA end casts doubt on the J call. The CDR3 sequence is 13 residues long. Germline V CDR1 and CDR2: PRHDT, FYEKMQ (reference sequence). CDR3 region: CASSPRGGDEQYF. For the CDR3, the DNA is TGTGCCAGCAGTCCTCGCGGCGGCGACGAGCAGTACTTC.

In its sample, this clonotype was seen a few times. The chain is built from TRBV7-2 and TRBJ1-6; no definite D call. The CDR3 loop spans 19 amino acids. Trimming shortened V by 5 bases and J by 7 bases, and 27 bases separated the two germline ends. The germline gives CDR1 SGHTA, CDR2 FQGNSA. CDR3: CASSIFGVSWAALNSPLHF. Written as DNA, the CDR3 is TGTGCCAGCAGCATTTTCGGGGTGTCGTGGGCGGCCTTAAATTCACCCCTCCACTTT.

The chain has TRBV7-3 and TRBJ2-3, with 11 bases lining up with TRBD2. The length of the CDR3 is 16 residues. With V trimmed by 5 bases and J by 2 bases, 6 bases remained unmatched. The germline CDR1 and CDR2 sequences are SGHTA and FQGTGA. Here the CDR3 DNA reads TGTGCCAGCAGCATTGGGACTAGCGGCCTCACAGATACGCAGTATTTT. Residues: CASSIGTSGLTDTQYF.

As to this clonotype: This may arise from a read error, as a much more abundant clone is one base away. CDR3 sequence reads: CASSASGSSYEQYF. The CDR3 DNA sequence: TGTGCCAGCAGTGCGTCGGGGAGCTCCTACGAGCAGTACTTC. The gene calls are TRBV27 and TRBJ2-7, with D tentatively TRBD2 (5 bases). V lost 5 bases and J lost 0, with 11 bases in between. The germline gives CDR1 MNHEY, CDR2 SMNVEV (reference sequence). The CDR3 runs 14 residues.

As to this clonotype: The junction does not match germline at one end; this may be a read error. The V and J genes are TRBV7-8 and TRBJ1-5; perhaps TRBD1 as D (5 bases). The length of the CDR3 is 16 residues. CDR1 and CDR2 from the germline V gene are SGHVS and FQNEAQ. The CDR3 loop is CASSQGGKGSSQPQHF. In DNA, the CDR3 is TGTGCCAGCAGCCAGGGCGGGAAAGGAAGCAGTCAGCCCCAGCATTTT.

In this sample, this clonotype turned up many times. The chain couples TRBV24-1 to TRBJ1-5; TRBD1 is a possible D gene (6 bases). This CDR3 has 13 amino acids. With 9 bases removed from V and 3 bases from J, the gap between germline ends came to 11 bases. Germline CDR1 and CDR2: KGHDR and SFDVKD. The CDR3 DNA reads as TGTGCCACCGATGGGGGGCTCAATCAGCCCCAGCATTTT. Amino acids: CATDGGLNQPQHF.

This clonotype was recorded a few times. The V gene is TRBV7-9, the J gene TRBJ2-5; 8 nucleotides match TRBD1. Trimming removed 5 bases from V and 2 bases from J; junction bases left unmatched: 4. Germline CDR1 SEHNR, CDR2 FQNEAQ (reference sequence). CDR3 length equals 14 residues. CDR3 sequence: CASSIRTGQETQYF. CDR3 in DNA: TGTGCCAGCAGCATCCGGACAGGGCAAGAGACCCAGTACTTC.

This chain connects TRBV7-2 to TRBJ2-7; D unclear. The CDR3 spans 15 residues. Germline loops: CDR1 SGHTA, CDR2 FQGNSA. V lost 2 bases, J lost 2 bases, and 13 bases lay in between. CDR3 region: CASSLWAPNAYEQYF. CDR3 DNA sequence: TGTGCCAGCAGCTTATGGGCCCCGAATGCCTACGAGCAGTACTTC.

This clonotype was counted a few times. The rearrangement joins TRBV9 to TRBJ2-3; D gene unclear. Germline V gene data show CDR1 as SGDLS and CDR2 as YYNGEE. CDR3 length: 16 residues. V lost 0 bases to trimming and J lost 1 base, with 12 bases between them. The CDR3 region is CASSVVGRSGTDTQYF. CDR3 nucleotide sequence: TGTGCCAGCAGCGTAGTGGGCCGTTCCGGCACAGATACGCAGTATTTT.

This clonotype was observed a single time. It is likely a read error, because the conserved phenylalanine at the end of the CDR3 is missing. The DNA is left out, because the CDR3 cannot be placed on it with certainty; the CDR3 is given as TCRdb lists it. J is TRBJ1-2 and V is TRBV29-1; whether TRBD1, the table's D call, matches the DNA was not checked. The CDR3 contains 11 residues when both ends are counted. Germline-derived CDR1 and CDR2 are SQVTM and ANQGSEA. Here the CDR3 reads CSVGSGTGFDG.